This T cell receptor (beta chain) was recovered during a study of blood T cells in healthy people across ages. Sample-barcoded 5' priming and a J-beta primer mix drove a second PCR of roughly 6 to 12 cycles. A single record per CDR3 protein comes from TCRdb applying MiXCR to the 5' RACE reads. The sample holds roughly 680,000 distinct CDR3 sequences, around 49% seen once. From germline, CDR1 is LGHNA and CDR2 YSLEER. Deletions cut 0 bases from V and 3 bases from J, with 11 bases between. CDR3 length: 16 amino acids. A word on this clonotype: Its specificity is not known.

Whole-study findings and limits: With donor CMV status unknown, expanded clonotype changes were possibly confounded.

Sequencing used blood. The gene calls are TRBV4-3 and TRBJ2-2; maybe TRBD2 (6 bases). This TCR came from a woman aged 55 to 70 in good health. CDR3 sequence reads: CASSQDNGRYTGELFF. The DNA of the CDR3 is TGCGCCAGCAGCCAAGATAACGGGAGATACACCGGGGAGCTGTTTTTT.